The 8 T cell receptor beta chains presented below share a single source sample, sequenced in a study of cytomegalovirus exposure and HLA in healthy donors. Use of 60 Vbeta and 13 Jbeta primers characterized the PCR. Produced via immunoSEQ multiplex PCR; TCRdb's table is partial and in-frame only. The table has 90,000 to 95,000 clones, roughly 78% seen once. The source material was PBMCs. The receptors come from a male donor in good health and CMV-seropositive.

This rearrangement joins TRBV4-1 to TRBJ2-2; D perhaps matches TRBD2 (6 bases). Germline loops: CDR1 MGHRA, CDR2 YSYEKL. Trimming left V 1 base short and J 10 bases short, with 16 bases between. The CDR3 is 15 residues long. CDR3 coding DNA: TGCGCCAGCAGCCAAGGGTGGGGGGTAGGGTCGGAGCTGTTTTTT. This gives the protein CASSQGWGVGSELFF.

As to this clone: The junction shows a germline mismatch at one end, possibly a read error. The J gene is TRBJ2-1, the V gene TRBV7-9; D uncertain. CDR1 and CDR2 from the germline V gene are SEHNR and FQNEAQ (reference sequence). The CDR3 is 12 amino acids. The CDR3 region is CSSSRPRDEQFF. The CDR3 DNA reads TGTTCCAGCAGCCGCCCTAGAGATGAGCAGTTCTTC.

The chain combines TRBV28 with TRBJ2-1; 11 bases are shared with TRBD1. The CDR3 is 14 amino acids. Looked up from germline, CDR1 is MDHEN and CDR2 is SYDVKM. V gave up 4 bases and J gave up 10 bases; unmatched junction bases: 6. This chain's CDR3 is CASSYTGTGGEQFF. The DNA of the CDR3 is TGTGCCAGCAGTTACACCGGGACAGGGGGGGAGCAGTTCTTC.

The J gene is TRBJ2-3, the V gene TRBV4-1; 9 bases are shared with TRBD2. V gave up 1 base and J gave up 5 bases; unmatched junction bases: 10. The length of the CDR3 is 17 residues. Germline CDR1 and CDR2: MGHRA and YSYEKL. The CDR3 DNA follows: TGCGCCAGCAGCCAAGTGACGGCTAGCGGGGCGAGAGATACGCAGTATTTT. Translation: CASSQVTASGARDTQYF.

The V and J genes are TRBV27 and TRBJ1-5, with 8 positions matching TRBD1. V lost 8 bases, J lost 2 bases, and 14 bases stayed unmatched. Germline CDR1 and CDR2: MNHEY and SMNVEV (reference sequence). The CDR3 is 17 residues long. The CDR3 loop reads CASGPGGVGVGNQPQHF. The CDR3, as DNA: TGTGCCAGCGGTCCAGGGGGCGTGGGGGTCGGCAATCAGCCCCAGCATTTT.

This clone has a single count. The chain uses TRBV5-4 and TRBJ2-3; D remains unclear. With 5 bases removed from V and 3 bases from J, the gap between germline ends came to 19 bases. Germline-derived CDR1 and CDR2 are SGHNT and YYREEE (reference sequence). The CDR3 length is 16 residues. Here the CDR3 reads CASSRGLSPKTDTQYF. Written as DNA, the CDR3 is TGTGCCAGCAGTCGAGGCCTGTCCCCGAAAACAGATACGCAGTATTTT.

The CDR3 here is CASSSQKAGTSDSYEQYF. As DNA, the CDR3 is TGTGCCAGCAGTTCGCAAAAGGCGGGGACTAGCGACTCCTACGAGCAGTACTTC. This chain joins TRBV27 and TRBJ2-7, with 10 bases matching TRBD2. The CDR3 is 18 residues long. J gave up 0 bases and V 4 bases, and 12 bases lay outside the gene matches. CDR1 and CDR2 from the germline V gene are MNHEY and SMNVEV (reference sequence).

This clone was detected once. The J gene is TRBJ2-7, the V gene TRBV6-5, with D perhaps matching TRBD1 (5 bases). CDR1 is MNHEY, CDR2 SVGAGI, per germline. The CDR3 length is 12 residues. The germline V and J ends were trimmed by 0 bases and 5 bases, with 5 bases remaining between them. The CDR3 protein is CASSYSGHEQYF. Written as DNA, the CDR3 is TGTGCCAGCAGTTACTCGGGGCACGAGCAGTACTTC.